This T cell receptor beta chain was recovered during a study of T cell changes during pregnancy in multiple sclerosis. This clone was detected once. The protocol was immunoSEQ multiplex PCR, while the TCRdb copy is restricted to in-frame clones and leaves out a portion. The data hold under 70,000 clones, with around 94% observed a single time. The CDR3 is 16 residues long. Germline loops: CDR1 MNHNS, CDR2 SASEGT. Trimming left V 2 bases short and J 3 bases short, with 14 bases between. V is TRBV6-1 and J is TRBJ2-1; D perhaps matches TRBD2 (6 bases). The specimen was CD8+ T cells from peripheral blood mononuclear cells, collected after pregnancy. This TCR came from a female donor with multiple sclerosis, enrolled in a pregnancy study. In nucleotides, the CDR3 is TGTGCCAGCAGTGAAAAAGGGACTGGGGGCTACAATGAGCAGTTCTTC. This codes for CASSEKGTGGYNEQFF.